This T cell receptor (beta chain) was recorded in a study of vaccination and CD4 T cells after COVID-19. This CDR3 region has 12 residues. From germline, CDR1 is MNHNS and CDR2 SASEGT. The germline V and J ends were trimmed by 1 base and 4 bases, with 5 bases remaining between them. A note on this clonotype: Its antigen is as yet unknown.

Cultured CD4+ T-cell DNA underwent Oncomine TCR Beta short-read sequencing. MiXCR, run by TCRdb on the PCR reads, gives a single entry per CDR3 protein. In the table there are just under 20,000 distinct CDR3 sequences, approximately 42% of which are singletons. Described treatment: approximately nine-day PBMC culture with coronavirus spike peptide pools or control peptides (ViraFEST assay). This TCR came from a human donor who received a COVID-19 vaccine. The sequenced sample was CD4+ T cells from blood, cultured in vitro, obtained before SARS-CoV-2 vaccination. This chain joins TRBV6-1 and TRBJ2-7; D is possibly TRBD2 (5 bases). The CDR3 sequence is CASSEGGYEQYF. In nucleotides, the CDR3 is TGTGCCAGCAGTGAAGGCGGGTACGAGCAGTACTTC.